This T cell receptor beta chain emerged from a study of cytomegalovirus exposure and HLA in healthy donors. Overall study results and limits: Many donors carried some public TCRs, although rarity characterized most TCR sequences. Reported findings show TCR beta sequences accurately forecast HLA-A and HLA-B alleles in most subjects. Specificity for CMV antigens was confirmed in vitro for a few of the CMV-associated chains. In a later analysis, HLA-associated beta chains showed higher expansion and lower generation probabilities than comparable chains.

This CDR3 comprises 15 residues. CDR1 PRHDT and CDR2 FYEKMQ come from the germline V gene (reference sequence). The ends lost 4 bases at V and 7 bases at J; junction bases unmatched: 5. Of note for this clone: Its target is unknown.

The PCR made use of 60 Vbeta and 13 Jbeta primers. Sequencing used immunoSEQ multiplex PCR; TCRdb keeps in-frame clones, though not all of them. The profile shows 70,000 to 95,000 clones, about 80% of them singletons. This sequence was found in a young man in good health and CMV-seropositive. The chain uses TRBV13 and TRBJ2-1; 12 bases line up with TRBD2. Specimen: PBMCs. This CDR3 reads CASSSLAGGQNEQFF. The CDR3 nucleotides read TGTGCCAGCAGCTCACTAGCGGGGGGCCAGAATGAGCAGTTCTTC. Based on the CDR3 plus reference TRBV13 and TRBJ2-1, the full variable domain is AAGVIQSPRHLIKEKRETATLKCYPIPRHDTVYWYQQGPGQDPQFLISFYEKMQSDKGSIPDRFSAQQFSDYHSELNMSSLELGDSALYFCASSSLAGGQNEQFFGPGTRLTVL.